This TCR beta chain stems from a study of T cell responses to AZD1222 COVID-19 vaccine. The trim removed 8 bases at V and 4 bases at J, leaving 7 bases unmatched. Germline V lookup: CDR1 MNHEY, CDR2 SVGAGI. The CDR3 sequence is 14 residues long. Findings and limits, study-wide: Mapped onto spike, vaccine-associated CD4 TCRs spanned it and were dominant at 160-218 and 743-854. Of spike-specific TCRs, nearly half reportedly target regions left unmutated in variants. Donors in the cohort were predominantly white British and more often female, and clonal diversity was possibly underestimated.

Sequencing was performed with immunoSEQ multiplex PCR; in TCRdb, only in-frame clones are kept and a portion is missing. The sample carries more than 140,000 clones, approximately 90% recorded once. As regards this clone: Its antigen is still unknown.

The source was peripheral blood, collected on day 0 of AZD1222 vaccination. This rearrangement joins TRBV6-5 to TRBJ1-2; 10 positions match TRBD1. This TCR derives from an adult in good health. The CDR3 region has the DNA TGTGCCAGCTGCGACAGGGGGCGTCTCTATGGCTACACCTTC. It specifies CASCDRGRLYGYTF.